Following are 32 T cell receptor beta chains from one sample sequenced in a study of T cell repertoires in cytomegalovirus infection. TCRdb fed the reads into MiXCR, producing one record per CDR3 protein. The sample has some 130,000 distinct CDR3 sequences, 7.5% to 9% seen once. Sequencing was carried out using PBMCs. These receptor sequences come from a human donor in good health (CMV status not recorded). Some clones in this sample may be carry-over from other donors' samples.

The sample holds many counts of this clonotype. This chain uses TRBV10-3 with TRBJ2-7; D not certain. This CDR3 region has 12 residues. The V and J ends lost 3 bases and 3 bases respectively, with 6 bases between them. Germline V gives CDR1 ENHRY, CDR2 SYGVKD. For the CDR3, the DNA is TGTGCCATCAGTGAATTGCTCTACGAGCAGTACTTC. Translating gives CAISELLYEQYF.

This clonotype was seen a handful of times. The rearrangement links TRBV3-1 to TRBJ1-5; tentative D call: TRBD1 (5 bases). This CDR3 comprises 15 residues. V lost 1 base and J lost 2, with 9 bases in between. Looked up from germline, CDR1 is LGHDT and CDR2 is YNNKEL (reference sequence). The chain's CDR3 is CASSQGRGGNQPQHF. CDR3 DNA sequence: TGTGCCAGCAGCCAAGGAAGGGGAGGCAATCAGCCCCAGCATTTT.

About this clonotype: This could be a read error, since a much larger clone is one nucleotide away. This sequence joins TRBV7-7 and TRBJ2-1, with no clear D. This CDR3 spans 15 amino acids. Looked up from germline, CDR1 is SSHAT and CDR2 is FNYEAQ (reference sequence). Deletions cut 3 bases from V and 2 bases from J, with 11 bases between. The CDR3 DNA reads TGTGCCAGCAGCTTTGAGTCCGTGCCCTACAATGAGCAGTTCTTC. It translates to CASSFESVPYNEQFF.

This chain uses TRBV19 with TRBJ2-3; a weak D match, TRBD2 (5 bases). V lost 5 bases to trimming and J lost 2 bases, with 11 bases between them. Germline CDR1 and CDR2: LNHDA and SQIVND (reference sequence). This CDR3 comprises 14 residues. The CDR3 DNA is TGTGCCAGTAGTTTAGGACTCACCACAGATACGCAGTATTTT. Translating it yields CASSLGLTTDTQYF.

The table lists this clonotype with many counts. The V call is TRBV6-2 or TRBV6-3, the J call TRBJ2-1; TRBD2 matches at 9 bases. Unmatched junction bases numbered 10, after V lost 10 bases and J lost 3 bases. The CDR3 runs 15 residues. Germline V gene data show CDR1 as MNHEY and CDR2 as SVGEGT. CDR3 nucleotides: TGTGCCACCCAGCCGGCGGGGGGGGGCTACAATGAGCAGTTCTTC. Translation gives CATQPAGGGYNEQFF.

This clonotype was recorded many times. The chain is built from TRBV4-1 and TRBJ1-1; D is unclear. Germline V CDR1 and CDR2: MGHRA, YSYEKL. The CDR3 totals 14 residues. V was cut by 1 base and J by 2 bases, with 8 bases left in between. Here the CDR3 reads CASSQVIGNTEAFF. For the CDR3, the DNA is TGCGCCAGCAGCCAAGTTATCGGTAACACTGAAGCTTTCTTT.

Ten or more counts support this clonotype. The rearrangement links TRBV6-5 to TRBJ2-1, with a tentative D call TRBD2 (5 bases). The CDR3 has 11 residues. The germline V gene has CDR1 MNHEY and CDR2 SVGAGI. V dropped 4 bases and J dropped 8 bases, with 6 bases sitting between them. The CDR3 nucleotides are TGTGCCAGCAGTTGGAGGCATGAGCAGTTCTTC. It yields the protein CASSWRHEQFF.

This clonotype has ten or more counts. This chain uses TRBV11-3 with TRBJ2-7; D tentatively reads TRBD1 or TRBD2 (5 bases each). This CDR3 is built from 15 residues. Germline assignment: CDR1 SGHNT and CDR2 YENEEA. Trimming removed 0 bases at V and 2 bases at J, with 11 bases between. For the CDR3, the DNA is TGTGCCAGCAGCTTAGAGTGGGGGTCTACCTACGAGCAGTACTTC. It codes for CASSLEWGSTYEQYF. The whole variable domain, filled in from reference TRBV11-3 and TRBJ2-7, reads EAGVVQSPRYKIIEKKQPVAFWCNPISGHNTLYWYLQNLGQGPELLIRYENEEAVDDSQLPKDRFSAERLKGVDSTLKIQPAELGDSAVYLCASSLEWGSTYEQYFGPGTRLTVT.

This clonotype came up many times. The chain uses TRBV20-1 and TRBJ1-6; TRBD1 might be the D (5 bases). V was shortened by 0 bases and J by 10 bases, with 16 bases between the two germline ends. This CDR3 has 15 residues. CDR1 is DFQATT and CDR2 is SNEGSKA in the germline V gene (reference sequence). For the CDR3, the DNA is TGCAGTGCTAGAGACCCCTGGGGGGGTGAATCACCCCTCCACTTT. Its protein product is CSARDPWGGESPLHF.

This clonotype was counted at least ten times. V and J are TRBV7-2 and TRBJ2-6; 7 nucleotides align to TRBD1. J gave up 4 bases and V 4 bases, and 7 bases lay outside the gene matches. CDR1 SGHTA and CDR2 FQGNSA come from the germline V gene. CDR3 length: 16 amino acids. CDR3 in DNA: TGTGCCAGCAGCTCTACTACAGGGGTAGGGGCCAACGTCCTGACTTTC. The encoded protein is CASSSTTGVGANVLTF.

The chain has TRBV12-3 or TRBV12-4 and TRBJ2-1; 13 nucleotides agree with TRBD2. The V gene end was trimmed by 7 bases and the J gene end by 4 bases; junction bases not matched to a gene: 10. The CDR3 spans 17 residues. In nucleotides, the CDR3 is TGTGCCAGCATTCTTCGACTAGCGGGGGGACTATACAATGAGCAGTTCTTC. Its translation: CASILRLAGGLYNEQFF.

This clonotype was recorded at least ten times. The V gene is TRBV2, the J gene TRBJ1-2; 8 nucleotides match TRBD1. Germline CDR1 is SNHLY and CDR2 is FYNNEI. V lost 5 bases to trimming and J lost 2 bases; unmatched junction nucleotides: 4. This CDR3 has 14 residues. Here the CDR3 DNA reads TGTGCCAGCAGTAGACAGGGGCGCAACTATGGCTACACCTTC. Its protein product is CASSRQGRNYGYTF. The whole variable domain, remainder taken from reference TRBV2 and TRBJ1-2, is EPEVTQTPSHQVTQMGQEVILRCVPISNHLYFYWYRQILGQKVEFLVSFYNNEISEKSEIFDDQFSVERPDGSNFTLKIRSTKLEDSAMYFCASSRQGRNYGYTFGSGTRLTVV.

This clonotype was observed at least ten times. The chain carries TRBV12-3 or TRBV12-4 and TRBJ2-7; TRBD1 aligns across 9 bases. This CDR3 spans 15 amino acids. V was clipped by 2 bases and J by 3 bases; unmatched bases: 5. The CDR3 nucleotides read TGTGCCAGCAGTTTAAAGGGACAGGGAAACTACGAGCAGTACTTC. Its translation: CASSLKGQGNYEQYF.

Many counts were recorded for this clonotype. This rearrangement joins TRBV13 to TRBJ1-2, with TRBD1 identical over 7 bases. V lost 4 bases and J lost 8; bases outside the gene matches: 13. From germline, CDR1 is PRHDT and CDR2 FYEKMQ (reference sequence). CDR3 length: 15 amino acids. The CDR3 DNA reads as TGTGCCAGCAGCTCGCCGAGCCAGGGGGTTCGAGGCTACACCTTC. Encoded protein: CASSSPSQGVRGYTF.

This clonotype was counted many times. J is TRBJ1-5 and V is TRBV19; maybe TRBD1 (5 bases). V lost 5 bases, J lost 9 bases, and 14 bases lay in between. CDR3 length equals 13 residues. Germline CDR1 LNHDA, CDR2 SQIVND (reference sequence). CDR3 coding DNA: TGTGCCAGTAGTGAGGCCCAGGGAACGCCCCAGCATTTT. Translating it yields CASSEAQGTPQHF.

This clonotype was recorded at least ten times. The gene calls are TRBV20-1 and TRBJ1-1; no definite D call. The CDR3 consists of 14 residues. CDR1 and CDR2 from the germline V gene are DFQATT and SNEGSKA (reference sequence). Trimming stripped 6 bases from V and 5 bases from J, with 19 bases between. The DNA for the CDR3 is TGCAGTGCCAATCAAGTTGTCAGCCGGACTGAAGCTTTCTTT. It is translated as CSANQVVSRTEAFF.

This clonotype was seen repeatedly, ten times or more. The chain recombines TRBV9 with TRBJ1-1, with D unclear. Germline V gene data show CDR1 as SGDLS and CDR2 as YYNGEE. Deletions cut 4 bases from V and 3 bases from J, with 13 bases between. CDR3 length: 14 amino acids. The CDR3 sequence is CASSPGLRDTEAFF. The CDR3, as DNA: TGTGCCAGCAGCCCCGGGCTACGGGACACTGAAGCTTTCTTT.

This clonotype occurred many times. This chain uses TRBV2 with TRBJ1-1; D gene unclear. The CDR3 is 12 amino acids. Trimming shortened V by 8 bases and J by 1 base, and 8 bases separated the two germline ends. The V gene's germline CDR1 is SNHLY and CDR2 FYNNEI. This CDR3 is CASGYENTEAFF. In nucleotides, the CDR3 is TGTGCCAGCGGCTATGAGAACACTGAAGCTTTCTTT.

The table lists this clonotype with a few counts. V and J are TRBV5-1 and TRBJ2-1, with TRBD2 matching over 9 bases. The germline V gene encodes CDR1 SGHRS and CDR2 YFSETQ. With V trimmed by 0 bases and J by 8 bases, 15 bases remained unmatched. The CDR3 spans 18 residues. CDR3 nucleotides: TGCGCCAGCAGCTTGGCATCGGGCAATAGCGGGGGTGGCGATGAGCAGTTCTTC. Its translation is CASSLASGNSGGGDEQFF.

The V gene is TRBV20-1, the J gene TRBJ2-7, with 8 bases lining up with TRBD2. The J segment lost 4 bases and the V segment lost 0 bases, leaving 5 bases of the junction unmatched. The CDR3 consists of 14 residues. CDR1 is DFQATT, CDR2 SNEGSKA, per germline (reference sequence). Here the CDR3 reads CSARDRGGWYEQYF. The CDR3, as DNA: TGCAGTGCTAGAGACCGGGGGGGCTGGTACGAGCAGTACTTC.

The rearrangement joins TRBV6-5 to TRBJ1-6; D is unclear. The CDR3 length is 12 residues. The germline V and J ends were trimmed by 6 bases and 5 bases, with 5 bases remaining between them. Germline assignment: CDR1 MNHEY and CDR2 SVGAGI. The CDR3 sequence is CASRLNNSPLHF. In DNA, the CDR3 is TGTGCCAGCAGGCTGAATAATTCACCCCTCCACTTT.

This clonotype was observed a few times. The chain combines TRBV5-1 with TRBJ1-2, with no clear D. Deletions cut 1 base from V and 1 base from J, with 8 bases between. Looked up from germline, CDR1 is SGHRS and CDR2 is YFSETQ. The CDR3 spans 14 residues. The CDR3 DNA reads TGCGCCAGCAGCTTGAACGGAGATAACTATGGCTACACCTTC. This codes for CASSLNGDNYGYTF.

There are many counts of this clonotype. The chain is built from TRBV7-2 and TRBJ1-5; D uncertain. Trimming cost V 3 bases and J 6 bases, with 12 bases left between them. The CDR3 extends over 14 amino acids. CDR1 is SGHTA, CDR2 FQGNSA, per germline. CDR3 in DNA: TGTGCCAGCAGCTTGAGAGGGCTTGGTCAGCCCCAGCATTTT. This encodes CASSLRGLGQPQHF. Full variable domain (remainder filled in from reference TRBV7-2 and TRBJ1-5): GAGVSQSPSNKVTEKGKDVELRCDPISGHTALYWYRQSLGQGLEFLIYFQGNSAPDKSGLPSDRFSAERTGGSVSTLTIQRTQQEDSAVYLCASSLRGLGQPQHFGDGTRLSIL.

This clonotype showed up many times. The chain combines TRBV4-1 with TRBJ1-1; weak D call: TRBD1 (5 bases). From germline, CDR1 is MGHRA and CDR2 YSYEKL. The CDR3 is made up of 14 amino acids. V dropped 0 bases and J dropped 2 bases, with 7 bases sitting between them. The CDR3 region is CASSQDDSNTEAFF. Written as DNA, the CDR3 is TGCGCCAGCAGCCAAGATGACAGTAACACTGAAGCTTTCTTT.

This clonotype was recorded at least ten times. The CDR3 bases are TGTGCCACCCGCCCCGTGGACAATTCACCCCTCCACTTT. This translates into CATRPVDNSPLHF. J is TRBJ1-6 and V is TRBV2; D is ambiguous. The germline gives CDR1 SNHLY, CDR2 FYNNEI. The CDR3 runs 13 residues. Between the trimmed V and J ends, which lost 10 bases and 7 bases, there was a span of 14 bases.

The genes are TRBV20-1 and TRBJ1-2; D might be TRBD1 (6 bases). V dropped 1 base and J dropped 8 bases, with 17 bases sitting between them. Germline CDR1 reads DFQATT; CDR2 reads SNEGSKA (reference sequence). The CDR3 runs 14 residues. CDR3: CSARGTETFRGYTF. The CDR3 DNA follows: TGCAGTGCTAGAGGGACAGAGACCTTTCGGGGCTACACCTTC.

This clonotype was recorded a few times. The V gene is TRBV19, the J gene TRBJ2-1, with 7 bases identical to TRBD2. Germline V gene data show CDR1 as LNHDA and CDR2 as SQIVND (reference sequence). CDR3 length: 16 residues. V lost 5 bases, J lost 0 bases, and 7 bases stayed unmatched. The CDR3 nucleotides are TGTGCCAGTAGTGGGGGAGCGGGGAGCTCCTACAATGAGCAGTTCTTC. This translates into CASSGGAGSSYNEQFF.

This clonotype was detected ten times or more. This chain joins TRBV20-1 and TRBJ1-2, with D uncertain. Germline CDR1 DFQATT, CDR2 SNEGSKA (reference sequence). The CDR3 extends over 11 amino acids. The V end lost 1 base, the J end lost 8 bases, and 8 bases lay between the germline ends. CDR3 nucleotide sequence: TGCAGTGCTAGAGTCCCAGTCGGCTACACCTTC. Translation: CSARVPVGYTF.

There are many counts of this clonotype. The chain links TRBV7-3 to TRBJ2-1; TRBD2 matches 9 bases. From germline, CDR1 is SGHTA and CDR2 FQGTGA. V lost 2 bases and J lost 7; bases outside the gene matches: 6. The CDR3 runs 15 residues. CDR3 nucleotide sequence: TGTGCCAGCAGCTTAGTAGCGGGAGTGGGTAATGAGCAGTTCTTC. It specifies CASSLVAGVGNEQFF.

The table lists this clonotype with a few counts. The rearrangement uses TRBV29-1 and TRBJ2-1; the D is unclear. The CDR3 sequence is 11 residues long. Germline-derived CDR1 and CDR2 are SQVTM and ANQGSEA. Deletions cut 5 bases from V and 4 bases from J, with 6 bases between. CDR3 DNA: TGCAGCGTTTCGACTTACAATGAGCAGTTCTTC. Amino acid sequence: CSVSTYNEQFF.

The rearrangement uses TRBV11-2 and TRBJ2-1, with D possibly being TRBD2 (5 bases). V lost 10 bases to trimming and J lost 0 bases, with 16 bases between them. CDR1 is SGHAT and CDR2 is FQNNGV in the germline V gene. The length of the CDR3 is 15 residues. The CDR3, as DNA: TGTGCCATTACCGACTACTTGGGCTCCTACAATGAGCAGTTCTTC. Residues: CAITDYLGSYNEQFF.

This clonotype was recorded at least ten times. The chain uses TRBV7-2 and TRBJ2-6, with 13 positions matching TRBD2. Germline V gene lookup returns CDR1 SGHTA and CDR2 FQGNSA. The junction had 6 bases not matched to a gene; V was cut back by 5 bases and J by 2 bases. The CDR3 loop spans 18 amino acids. In DNA, the CDR3 is TGTGCCAGCAGCCTCGGACTAGCGGGGGCTCCTGGGGCCAACGTCCTGACTTTC. This codes for CASSLGLAGAPGANVLTF.